Listed here are 27 T cell receptor beta chains from one sample, sequenced in a study of shared clonotypes between healthy human individuals. Repertoires were generated with immunoSEQ multiplex PCR, while TCRdb's copy carries only in-frame clones and drops some. The table includes hundreds of thousands of clones, roughly four fifths detected once. Material for sequencing was PBMCs. The receptors come from a woman aged 40-49 years in good health. Some clones in this sample may be carry-over from other donors' samples.

The sample holds many counts of this clone. This rearrangement joins TRBV6-1 to TRBJ1-2; 7 nucleotides agree with TRBD1. The CDR3 covers 14 residues. V dropped 6 bases and J dropped 4; count of bases not matched to a gene: 8. Germline V gives CDR1 MNHNS, CDR2 SASEGT. CDR3 protein: CASSAGTVLYGYTF. The CDR3 DNA reads TGTGCCAGCAGCGCCGGGACAGTCCTCTATGGCTACACCTTC.

This chain connects TRBV27 to TRBJ2-1; a weak D match, TRBD2 (6 bases). V was shortened by 4 bases and J by 4 bases, with 20 bases between the two germline ends. The CDR3 covers 17 residues. CDR1 and CDR2 from the germline V gene are MNHEY and SMNVEV (reference sequence). As DNA, the CDR3 is TGTGCCAGCAGTTATGCCTGGTGGGGGGAGAATTACAATGAGCAGTTCTTC. Amino acids: CASSYAWWGENYNEQFF.

This rearrangement joins TRBV30 to TRBJ2-5; tentatively, D is TRBD2 (5 bases). Trimming removed 2 bases from V and 1 base from J, with 8 bases in between. This CDR3 is 13 amino acids long. CDR1 is GTSNPN and CDR2 is SVGIG in the germline V gene (reference sequence). CDR3 coding DNA: TGTGCCTGGAGTACTGGGAGCCAAGAGACCCAGTACTTC. Amino acids: CAWSTGSQETQYF.

This clone has more than one count but fewer than ten. The J gene is TRBJ1-5, the V gene TRBV15; D is ambiguous. From germline, CDR1 is LNHNV and CDR2 YYDKDF (reference sequence). CDR3 length: 13 amino acids. Trimming stripped 3 bases from V and 1 base from J, with 4 bases between. The CDR3: CATSRMSNQPQHF. The CDR3 DNA follows: TGTGCCACCAGCAGGATGAGCAATCAGCCCCAGCATTTT.

The CDR3 region has the DNA TGTGCCAGCAGTTTATCGGATGACCAACCCCGTCTAACAGGGAATAATGAAAAACTGTTTTTT. Protein sequence: CASSLSDDQPRLTGNNEKLFF. The chain employs TRBV27 and TRBJ1-4; possibly TRBD1 for D (6 bases). Germline CDR1 reads MNHEY; CDR2 reads SMNVEV (reference sequence). V was pared by 0 bases and J by 4 bases, with 27 bases between. The CDR3 sequence is 21 residues long.

The CDR3 loop reads CASSFQGARGYTF. The CDR3 DNA sequence: TGTGCCAGCAGTTTTCAGGGGGCGAGGGGCTACACCTTC. The J gene is TRBJ1-2, the V gene TRBV28, with 8 bases aligning to TRBD1. Trimming at V came to 3 bases and at J to 8 bases, leaving 5 bases not matched to a gene. The V gene's germline CDR1 is MDHEN and CDR2 SYDVKM. The CDR3 contains 13 residues.

The V and J genes are TRBV5-8 and TRBJ1-2, with 8 bases that match TRBD1. V trimming: 2 bases; J trimming: 3 bases; junction bases outside the gene matches: 6. The CDR3 consists of 15 residues. The germline CDR1 and CDR2 sequences are SGHTS and YDEGEE. This chain's CDR3 is CASSFMSGGYYGYTF. CDR3 DNA sequence: TGTGCCAGCAGCTTTATGTCAGGGGGCTACTATGGCTACACCTTC.

The chain couples TRBV10-3 to TRBJ2-3; D tentatively fits TRBD1 or TRBD2 (5 bases each). CDR3 length: 16 amino acids. V lost 3 bases and J lost 2, with 15 bases in between. Per the germline V gene, CDR1 is ENHRY and CDR2 is SYGVKD. CDR3 in amino acids: CAISDGTKRYTDTQYF. DNA for the CDR3: TGTGCCATCAGTGACGGGACGAAGCGGTACACAGATACGCAGTATTTT.

The gene calls are TRBV11-2 and TRBJ2-3; a possible D gene is TRBD1 (6 bases). This CDR3 spans 16 amino acids. V lost 2 bases to trimming and J lost 0 bases, with 12 bases between them. CDR1 and CDR2 (germline): SGHAT, FQNNGV. The CDR3: CASSLTRDTSTDTQYF. The CDR3 region has the DNA TGTGCCAGCAGCTTAACTAGGGACACTAGCACAGATACGCAGTATTTT. Filled out from reference TRBV11-2 and TRBJ2-3, the complete variable domain reads EAGVAQSPRYKIIEKRQSVAFWCNPISGHATLYWYQQILGQGPKLLIQFQNNGVVDDSQLPKDRFSAERLKGVDSTLKIQPAKLEDSAVYLCASSLTRDTSTDTQYFGPGTRLTVL.

The chain joins TRBV28 to TRBJ2-7; 9 nucleotides agree with TRBD2. Unmatched junction bases numbered 6, after V lost 7 bases and J lost 2 bases. Germline V gene data show CDR1 as MDHEN and CDR2 as SYDVKM. The CDR3 length is 14 residues. The CDR3 DNA follows: TGTGCCAGCATCTCGGTAGCGGGAGCCTACGAGCAGTACTTC. It encodes CASISVAGAYEQYF. Variable domain in full (rest from reference TRBV28 and TRBJ2-7): DVKVTQSSRYLVKRTGEKVFLECVQDMDHENMFWYRQDPGLGLRLIYFSYDVKMKEKGDIPEGYSVSREKKERFSLILESASTNQTSMYLCASISVAGAYEQYFGPGTRLTVT.

This chain connects TRBV7-9 to TRBJ2-1, with D unresolved. Germline V gives CDR1 SEHNR, CDR2 FQNEAQ (reference sequence). V lost 7 bases, J lost 3 bases, and 16 bases lay in between. There are 15 residues in the CDR3. This chain's CDR3 is CASTSLSSIYNEQFF. CDR3 in DNA: TGTGCCAGCACCAGCTTATCTAGTATCTACAATGAGCAGTTCTTC.

V and J are TRBV28 and TRBJ1-2; tentatively, D is TRBD1 (5 bases). The CDR3 has 13 amino acids. V lost 6 bases to trimming and J lost 4 bases, with 12 bases between them. Germline-derived CDR1 and CDR2 are MDHEN and SYDVKM. CDR3 in DNA: TGTGCCAGCAGCCCGGGACGGCCCTATGGCTACACCTTC. This translates into CASSPGRPYGYTF.

The rearrangement joins TRBV5-1 to TRBJ2-1, with D perhaps TRBD2 (5 bases). Germline V gives CDR1 SGHRS, CDR2 YFSETQ. V dropped 0 bases and J dropped 9 bases, with 25 bases sitting between them. The CDR3 runs to 18 residues. The chain's CDR3 is CASSLAGPQIPLRGEQFF. The CDR3 DNA sequence: TGCGCCAGCAGCTTGGCCGGCCCCCAAATTCCCCTCCGGGGTGAGCAGTTCTTC.

The rearrangement joins TRBV6-5 to TRBJ1-1; tentatively, D is TRBD1 (5 bases). Germline assignment: CDR1 MNHEY and CDR2 SVGAGI. The ends were cut back, 2 bases at V and 1 base at J, with 8 bases in the middle. The CDR3 is made up of 14 amino acids. The CDR3 region is CASSYGAANTEAFF. The CDR3 nucleotides are TGTGCCAGCAGTTACGGGGCAGCGAACACTGAAGCTTTCTTT.

Turning to this clone: The same CDR3 also results from other DNA sequences found in this sample. This chain uses TRBV11-2 with TRBJ2-1; no reliable D call. The CDR3 has 14 residues. Germline CDR1 is SGHAT and CDR2 is FQNNGV. Trimming took 1 base from V and 4 from J, leaving 8 bases between them. CDR3 sequence (DNA): TGTGCCAGCAGCTTAGTATTATCATACAATGAGCAGTTCTTC. Its protein is CASSLVLSYNEQFF.

This clone appeared a few times. The J gene is TRBJ2-3, the V gene TRBV7-8; the match to TRBD2 covers 10 bases. J lost 1 base, V lost 5 bases, and 12 bases had no gene match. The CDR3 runs 18 residues. CDR1 is SGHVS, CDR2 FQNEAQ, per germline. This chain's CDR3 is CASSGSGTSAQRTDTQYF. The CDR3 DNA reads as TGTGCCAGCAGCGGCTCCGGGACTAGCGCTCAACGCACAGATACGCAGTATTTT.

The rearrangement links TRBV19 to TRBJ2-1, with 8 bases identical to TRBD1. The CDR3 length is 17 residues. Germline CDR1 is LNHDA and CDR2 is SQIVND (reference sequence). With V trimmed by 3 bases and J by 6 bases, 13 bases remained unmatched. CDR3 sequence (DNA): TGTGCCAGTAGTATGGTGGTAGGGCGAACAGGGGGCAATGAGCAGTTCTTC. Translated: CASSMVVGRTGGNEQFF.

The rearrangement links TRBV6-1 to TRBJ2-1; 10 bases are shared with TRBD2. In germline, CDR1 is MNHNS, CDR2 SASEGT. With V trimmed by 3 bases and J by 7 bases, 6 bases remained unmatched. The CDR3 totals 15 residues. CDR3 sequence reads: CASSEFTSGTNEQFF. The CDR3 DNA reads TGTGCCAGCAGTGAGTTTACTAGCGGGACAAATGAGCAGTTCTTC.

This clone was picked up many times. This chain joins TRBV6-6 and TRBJ1-4, with TRBD1 matching over 10 bases. CDR1 is MNHNY, CDR2 SVGAGI, per germline (reference sequence). V lost 0 bases and J lost 8; bases outside the gene matches: 6. This CDR3 is built from 16 residues. The CDR3 DNA reads as TGTGCCAGCAGTTACTCGATGGGGACAGGGGTAGAAAAACTGTTTTTT. As protein: CASSYSMGTGVEKLFF.

The genes are TRBV19 and TRBJ2-7, with TRBD1 identical over 9 bases. From germline, CDR1 is LNHDA and CDR2 SQIVND (reference sequence). J lost 5 bases, V lost 4 bases, and 9 bases had no gene match. The CDR3 sequence is 15 residues long. This chain's CDR3 is CASSTTGGMYHEQYF. CDR3 DNA sequence: TGTGCCAGTAGTACGACAGGGGGTATGTACCACGAGCAGTACTTC.

The chain recombines TRBV2 with TRBJ1-4; D not resolved. V was pared by 6 bases and J by 10 bases, with 15 bases between. This CDR3 has 13 residues. Germline assignment: CDR1 SNHLY and CDR2 FYNNEI. CDR3 sequence reads: CASREGIAGKLFF. Here the CDR3 DNA reads TGTGCCAGCAGAGAGGGTATCGCGGGAAAACTGTTTTTT.

This rearrangement joins TRBV7-8 to TRBJ2-3, with D uncertain. The CDR3 runs 16 residues. Germline V CDR1 and CDR2: SGHVS, FQNEAQ. Trimming removed 0 bases from V and 0 bases from J, with 10 bases in between. The CDR3 nucleotides read TGTGCCAGCAGCTTAGCGTACGAGACTAGCACAGATACGCAGTATTTT. Translation gives CASSLAYETSTDTQYF.

The chain's CDR3 is CASSLVEEDIQYF. The DNA of the CDR3 is TGTGCCAGCAGCTTAGTTGAAGAGGACATTCAGTACTTC. The chain couples TRBV7-8 to TRBJ2-4; D call uncertain. Trimming removed 1 base from V and 8 bases from J, with 9 bases in between. The germline CDR1 and CDR2 sequences are SGHVS and FQNEAQ. This CDR3 has 13 amino acids. The full variable domain, completed using reference TRBV7-8 and TRBJ2-4, is GAGVSQSPRYKVAKRGQDVALRCDPISGHVSLFWYQQALGQGPEFLTYFQNEAQLDKSGLPSDRFFAERPEGSVSTLKIQRTQQEDSAVYLCASSLVEEDIQYFGAGTRLSVL.

This clone was found many times. The chain is built from TRBV28 and TRBJ2-1; possibly TRBD1 for D (5 bases). The CDR3 spans 14 residues. V dropped 7 bases and J dropped 6 bases, with 16 bases sitting between them. Germline CDR1 reads MDHEN; CDR2 reads SYDVKM. As DNA, the CDR3 is TGTGCCAGCACCCTTGGGGCTAGTGGCAATGAGCAGTTCTTC. It codes for CASTLGASGNEQFF.

V usage is TRBV27 and J usage is TRBJ2-1; maybe TRBD1 (5 bases). V lost 3 bases and J lost 9, with 15 bases in between. Germline V gives CDR1 MNHEY, CDR2 SMNVEV (reference sequence). The CDR3 runs 14 residues. For the CDR3, the DNA is TGTGCCAGCAGTTTTCAGGGAACTATTCCTGAGCAGTTCTTC. Amino acids: CASSFQGTIPEQFF.

The chain has TRBV11-2 and TRBJ2-3, with 8 nucleotides matching TRBD2. CDR1 is SGHAT, CDR2 FQNNGV, per germline. V was pared by 3 bases and J by 2 bases, with 4 bases of the junction left unmatched. There are 15 residues in the CDR3. The CDR3 coding sequence is TGTGCCAGCAGCTTGACTAGCGAGGACACAGATACGCAGTATTTT. Amino acid sequence: CASSLTSEDTDTQYF.

The sample holds one count of this clone. The chain is built from TRBV30 and TRBJ2-3; 7 bases fit TRBD2. This CDR3 spans 12 amino acids. V shed 3 bases and J 6 bases; nucleotides not matched to a gene: 3. The V gene's germline CDR1 is GTSNPN and CDR2 SVGIG (reference sequence). The CDR3 sequence is CAWRDGGDTQYF. CDR3 DNA: TGTGCCTGGAGAGACGGGGGGGATACGCAGTATTTT. The entire variable domain, with the rest obtained from reference TRBV30 and TRBJ2-3, is as follows: SQTIHQWPATLVQPVGSPLSLECTVEGTSNPNLYWYRQAAGRGLQLLFYSVGIGQISSEVPQNLSASRPQDRQFILSSKKLLLSDSGFYLCAWRDGGDTQYFGPGTRLTVL.